This TCR beta chain appears in the sequencing data of a study of T cell repertoires in cytomegalovirus infection. TCRdb reprocessed the reads with MiXCR, giving one entry per CDR3 protein. The sample yields some 100,000 distinct CDR3 sequences, 23% seen once. General study results and limits: HLA-C-restricted CMV-specific TCR beta clonotypes were dominant in the ex vivo response. Carriage of CMV together with the relevant HLA was identifiable through cumulative public TCR beta family frequency.

The CDR3 is made up of 13 amino acids. Trimming shortened V by 0 bases and J by 8 bases, and 8 bases separated the two germline ends. Germline CDR1 reads SGHTA; CDR2 reads FQGNSA. This clonotype came up once. Its antigen remains unknown. The chain links TRBV7-2 to TRBJ2-1; no reliable D call. Input material: CD8+ T cells from PBMCs. The receptor was derived from a human donor in good health (CMV status not recorded). Some clones in this sample may be carry-over from other donors' samples. The CDR3 protein is CASSLALEDEQFF. The CDR3 bases are TGTGCCAGCAGCTTAGCTTTAGAGGATGAGCAGTTCTTC.